This T cell receptor beta chain was sequenced during a study of CD8 T cells in Susac syndrome. RNA amounts of roughly 0.45 to 1 ug underwent reverse transcription with random hexamers. MiXCR was run by TCRdb on the immunoSEQ multiplex PCR reads, yielding one entry per CDR3 protein. The sample holds about 250,000 distinct CDR3 sequences, 80% to 95% seen once. The V and J ends lost 7 bases and 2 bases, in that order; junction bases with no gene match: 5. The CDR3 loop spans 13 amino acids. Both CD4+ and CD8+ T cells were negatively isolated, and TEMRA cells underwent FACS enrichment. This chain joins TRBV12-3 or TRBV12-4 and TRBJ2-7; 7 positions match TRBD1. Sequenced sample: CD4+ T cells from PBMCs. The sequence was obtained from a human donor with multiple sclerosis. The DNA of the CDR3 is TGTGCCAGCAATCGGGACAGTCCCTACGAGCAGTACTTC. Its protein is CASNRDSPYEQYF.